This paragraph covers one TCR beta chain sequence. TCRdb keeps only in-frame clones here, not all; method: immunoSEQ multiplex PCR. The repertoire has over 60,000 clones, roughly nine tenths of them found once; the top ten carry approximately 8.9%. The data are from a study of blood T cell repertoires in COVID-19. Looking at the study overall: The study drew acute and convalescent COVID-19 samples from the United States, Italy and Spain.

The CDR3 spans 15 residues. The chain has TRBV21-1 and TRBJ2-7; TRBD2, as called in the table, went unchecked against the DNA. TRBV21-1 is annotated as a pseudogene. Sequencing input: peripheral blood. The sequence was obtained from a man aged 80 or over with acute or convalescent COVID-19. CDR3 bases: TGTGCCAGCATCCTCCCGAGGGAGCTTAAACGTGAGCAGTACTTC. It codes for CASILPRELKREQYF.